Following are 13 T cell receptor beta chains from one sample sequenced in a study of blood T cell repertoires in COVID-19. Clones were read by immunoSEQ multiplex PCR, and TCRdb kept only the in-frame ones, dropping some. The sample has 220,000 or so clones; 86% are singletons. Material: PBMCs or T cells enriched from blood (not recorded which). The source is a woman in her 50s who had recovered from COVID-19.

The chain carries TRBV15 and TRBJ2-1, with D perhaps matching TRBD2 (6 bases). Germline CDR1 and CDR2: LNHNV and YYDKDF (reference sequence). This CDR3 is built from 16 residues. The V and J ends lost 1 base and 9 bases respectively, with 19 bases between them. The CDR3 DNA reads TGTGCCACCAGCAGAGGGGGGGACCAAGCGGTCGGTGAGCAGTTCTTC. This translates into CATSRGGDQAVGEQFF.

This rearrangement joins TRBV5-4 to TRBJ2-3; D perhaps matches TRBD2 (7 bases). The V and J ends lost 4 bases and 4 bases respectively, with 22 bases between them. Germline V gives CDR1 SGHNT, CDR2 YYREEE (reference sequence). This CDR3 has 17 residues. The CDR3 coding sequence is TGTGCCAGCAGCCGAAGCGGAACGGCGGGGGCGGCAGATACGCAGTATTTT. Translation: CASSRSGTAGAADTQYF.

This chain's CDR3 is CASNSRGAGTGELFF. The CDR3 bases are TGTGCCAGCAACTCCCGGGGTGCGGGGACCGGGGAGCTGTTTTTT. The chain is built from TRBV27 and TRBJ2-2; possibly TRBD2 for D (6 bases). This CDR3 is built from 15 residues. The germline CDR1 and CDR2 sequences are MNHEY and SMNVEV (reference sequence). Trimming pared 7 bases from V and 5 bases from J, leaving 17 bases between.

The genes are TRBV9 and TRBJ2-1, with TRBD2 matching 9 bases. The ends lost 0 bases at V and 5 bases at J; junction bases unmatched: 3. Germline lookup yields CDR1 SGDLS and CDR2 YYNGEE. The CDR3 has 15 amino acids. The CDR3 DNA reads TGTGCCAGCAGCGTAGTGCCTAGCGGGAACAATGAGCAGTTCTTC. Translated, it gives CASSVVPSGNNEQFF.

This clone was counted only a few times. The chain employs TRBV4-2 and TRBJ1-1; tentative D call: TRBD1 (6 bases). CDR3 length: 14 residues. Deletions cut 2 bases from V and 1 base from J, with 8 bases between. CDR1 and CDR2 from the germline V gene are LGHNA and YNFKEQ. DNA for the CDR3: TGTGCCAGCAGCCAACCGGGACAGAACACTGAAGCTTTCTTT. Translating it yields CASSQPGQNTEAFF.

This clone was found a few times. The chain combines TRBV7-3 with TRBJ2-1, with D possibly being TRBD2 (6 bases). Per germline, CDR1 SGHTA and CDR2 FQGTGA. The CDR3 consists of 15 residues. V lost 2 bases and J lost 3, with 11 bases in between. CDR3 sequence: CASSLSAGLYNEQFF. CDR3 in DNA: TGTGCCAGCAGCTTATCGGCGGGACTCTACAATGAGCAGTTCTTC. The whole variable domain, filled in from reference TRBV7-3 and TRBJ2-1, reads GAGVSQTPSNKVTEKGKYVELRCDPISGHTALYWYRQSLGQGPEFLIYFQGTGAADDSGLPNDRFFAVRPEGSVSTLKIQRTERGDSAVYLCASSLSAGLYNEQFFGPGTRLTVL.

In its sample, this clone was seen once. The chain carries TRBV3-1 (or the pseudogene TRBV3-2) and TRBJ2-3; tentative D call: TRBD2 (6 bases). The CDR3 runs to 11 residues. Germline assignment: CDR1 LGHDT and CDR2 YNNKEL (reference sequence). With 7 bases removed from V and 10 bases from J, the gap between germline ends came to 12 bases. CDR3 nucleotide sequence: TGTGCCAGCACCGAAGGAGGGCCGCAGTATTTT. This encodes CASTEGGPQYF.

The chain uses TRBV6-6 and TRBJ1-2, with TRBD1 identical over 7 bases. Germline V lookup: CDR1 MNHNY, CDR2 SVGAGI (reference sequence). CDR3 size: 14 residues. V shed 5 bases and J 0 bases; nucleotides not matched to a gene: 3. The CDR3 loop is CASSATGTNYGYTF. The CDR3 coding sequence is TGTGCCAGCAGTGCGACAGGGACTAACTATGGCTACACCTTC.

The chain is built from TRBV29-1 and TRBJ2-7, with 9 positions matching TRBD1. The V gene end was trimmed by 2 bases and the J gene end by 3 bases; junction bases not matched to a gene: 2. The CDR3 extends over 13 amino acids. The germline V gene encodes CDR1 SQVTM and CDR2 ANQGSEA. CDR3 amino acids: CSVESDRGYEQYF. The CDR3 nucleotides read TGCAGCGTTGAATCGGACAGGGGCTACGAGCAGTACTTC.

This clone was seen more than once but under ten times. This rearrangement joins TRBV5-6 to TRBJ2-2, with 7 nucleotides matching TRBD1. Germline V gene data show CDR1 as SGHDT and CDR2 as YYEEEE. Trimming cost V 4 bases and J 4 bases; bases outside gene matches: 7. This CDR3 comprises 15 residues. This CDR3 is CASSIQGLSTGELFF. The CDR3 coding sequence is TGTGCCAGCAGCATACAGGGGTTGAGCACCGGGGAGCTGTTTTTT.

The J gene is TRBJ2-1, the V gene TRBV30, with unresolved D. Germline CDR1 reads GTSNPN; CDR2 reads SVGIG (reference sequence). The CDR3 contains 11 residues. The CDR3 here is CAALTGNEQFF. In DNA, the CDR3 is TGTGCTGCACTCACGGGTAATGAGCAGTTCTTC. The full variable domain, its missing parts supplied by reference TRBV30 and TRBJ2-1, is SQTIHQWPATLVQPVGSPLSLECTVEGTSNPNLYWYRQAAGRGLQLLFYSVGIGQISSEVPQNLSASRPQDRQFILSSKKLLLSDSGFYLCAALTGNEQFFGPGTRLTVL.

This clone showed up just a few times. This chain connects TRBV15 to TRBJ2-1; 11 bases match TRBD2. The CDR3 sequence is 17 residues long. V shed 1 base, J shed 5 bases, and the junction held 7 bases outside the gene matches. CDR1 and CDR2 (germline): LNHNV, YYDKDF (reference sequence). The CDR3, as DNA: TGTGCCACCAGCAGAGTATTGGGACTAGCGGAGAACAATGAGCAGTTCTTC. Translation: CATSRVLGLAENNEQFF.

The chain carries TRBV6-5 and TRBJ2-3; TRBD2 is a possible D gene (6 bases). CDR1 and CDR2 (germline): MNHEY, SVGAGI. This CDR3 has 14 amino acids. Trimming cost V 7 bases and J 2 bases, with 13 bases left between them. In DNA form, the CDR3 reads TGTGCCAGCAAACAACTAGCTCCCACAGATACGCAGTATTTT. Translation gives CASKQLAPTDTQYF.